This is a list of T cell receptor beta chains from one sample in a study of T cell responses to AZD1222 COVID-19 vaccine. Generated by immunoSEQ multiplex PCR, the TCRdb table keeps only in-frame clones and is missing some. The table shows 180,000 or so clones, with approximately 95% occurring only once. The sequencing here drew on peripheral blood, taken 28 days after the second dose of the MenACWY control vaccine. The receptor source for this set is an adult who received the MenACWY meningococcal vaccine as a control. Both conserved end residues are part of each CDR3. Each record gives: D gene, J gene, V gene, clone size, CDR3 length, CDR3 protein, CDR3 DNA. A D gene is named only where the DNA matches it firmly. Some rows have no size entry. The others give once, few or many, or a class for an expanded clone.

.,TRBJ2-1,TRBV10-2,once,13,CASTAGAWNEQFF,TGCGCCAGCACTGCGGGGGCTTGGAATGAGCAGTTCTTC
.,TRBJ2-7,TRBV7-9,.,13,CASCDGGLQEQYF,TGTGCCAGCTGCGACGGTGGACTTCAGGAGCAGTACTTC
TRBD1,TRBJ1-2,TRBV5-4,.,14,CASSLVRSGGGYTF,TGTGCCAGCAGCTTGGTCCGGTCAGGGGGTGGCTACACCTTC
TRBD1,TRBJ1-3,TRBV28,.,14,CASRTGQGGNTIYF,TGTGCCAGCAGGACGGGACAGGGAGGAAACACCATATATTTT
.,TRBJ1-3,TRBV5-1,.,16,CASLLQGLCPGNTIYF,TGCGCCAGCCTCCTCCAGGGTTTGTGCCCTGGAAACACCATATATTTT
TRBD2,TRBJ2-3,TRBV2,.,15,CASSEAWTSGGTQYF,TGTGCCAGCAGTGAAGCGTGGACTAGCGGTGGTACGCAGTATTTT
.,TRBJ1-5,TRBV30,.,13,CASRNSERQPQHF,TGTGCCTCCCGTAACTCGGAGCGACAGCCCCAGCATTTT
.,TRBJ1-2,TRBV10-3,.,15,CAISLMDRANYGYTF,TGTGCCATCAGCTTAATGGACAGAGCTAACTATGGCTACACCTTC
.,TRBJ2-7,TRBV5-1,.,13,CASSLLEGYEQYF,TGCGCCAGCAGCTTGTTAGAGGGCTACGAGCAGTACTTC
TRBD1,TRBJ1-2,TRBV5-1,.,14,CASSFQGAPFGYTF,TGCGCCAGCAGCTTTCAGGGGGCCCCGTTTGGCTACACCTTC
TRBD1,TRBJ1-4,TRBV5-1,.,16,CASSSTRTGGDEKLFF,TGCGCCAGCAGCTCAACACGGACAGGGGGCGATGAAAAACTGTTTTTT
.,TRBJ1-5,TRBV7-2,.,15,CASSLTGRNNQPQHF,TGTGCCAGCAGCTTAACAGGGAGGAACAATCAGCCCCAGCATTTT
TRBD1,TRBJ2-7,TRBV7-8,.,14,CASSAGTGVYEQYF,TGTGCCAGCAGCGCCGGGACAGGGGTCTACGAGCAGTACTTC
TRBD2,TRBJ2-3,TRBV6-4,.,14,CASRPGGDGNTQYF,TGTGCCAGCAGGCCGGGGGGGGACGGGAATACGCAGTATTTT
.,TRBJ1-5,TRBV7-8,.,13,CASSLTGVQPQHF,TGTGCCAGCAGCCTCACTGGGGTTCAGCCCCAGCATTTT
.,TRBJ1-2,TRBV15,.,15,CATSSRDRKIYGYTF,TGTGCCACCAGCAGCCGAGACAGGAAGATCTATGGCTACACCTTC
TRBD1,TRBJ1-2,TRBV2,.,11,CASNRGDGYTF,TGTGCCAGCAACAGGGGTGACGGCTACACCTTC
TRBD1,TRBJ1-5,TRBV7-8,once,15,CASRLDRGQGQPQHF,TGTGCCAGCAGATTGGACAGGGGGCAGGGTCAGCCCCAGCATTTT
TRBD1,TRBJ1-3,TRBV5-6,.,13,CASSLGTVSTIYF,TGTGCCAGCAGCCTAGGGACAGTCTCCACCATATATTTT
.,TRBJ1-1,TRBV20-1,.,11,CSGLMNTEAFF,TGCAGTGGACTGATGAACACTGAAGCTTTCTTT
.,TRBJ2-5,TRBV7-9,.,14,CASSLAGGLETQYF,TGTGCCAGCAGCTTAGCGGGGGGGCTGGAGACCCAGTACTTC
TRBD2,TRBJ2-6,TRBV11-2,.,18,CASSLELAGSSGANVLTF,TGTGCCAGCAGCTTAGAATTAGCGGGGAGCTCTGGGGCCAACGTCCTGACTTTC
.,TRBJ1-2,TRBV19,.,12,CASSGQVEGYTF,TGTGCCAGTAGTGGGCAGGTCGAGGGCTACACCTTC
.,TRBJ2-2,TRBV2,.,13,CASSTLNTGELFF,TGTGCCAGCAGTACATTGAACACCGGGGAGCTGTTTTTT
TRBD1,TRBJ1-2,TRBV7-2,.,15,CASRPTGATNYGYTF,TGTGCCAGCAGACCGACAGGGGCGACTAACTATGGCTACACCTTC